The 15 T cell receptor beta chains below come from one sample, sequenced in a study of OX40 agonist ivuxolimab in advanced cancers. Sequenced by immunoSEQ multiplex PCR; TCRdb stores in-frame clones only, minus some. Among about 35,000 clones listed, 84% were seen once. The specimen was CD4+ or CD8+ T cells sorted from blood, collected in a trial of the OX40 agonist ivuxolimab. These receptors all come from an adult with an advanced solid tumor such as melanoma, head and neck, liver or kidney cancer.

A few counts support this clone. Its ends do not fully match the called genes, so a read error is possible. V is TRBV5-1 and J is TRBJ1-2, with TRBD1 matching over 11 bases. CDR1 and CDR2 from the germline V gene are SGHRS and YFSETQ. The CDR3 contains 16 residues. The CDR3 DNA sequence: TGCGCCAGCAGCCTGGGGACAGGGGGGGCTAAATATGGCTACACCTTC. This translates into CASSLGTGGAKYGYTF.

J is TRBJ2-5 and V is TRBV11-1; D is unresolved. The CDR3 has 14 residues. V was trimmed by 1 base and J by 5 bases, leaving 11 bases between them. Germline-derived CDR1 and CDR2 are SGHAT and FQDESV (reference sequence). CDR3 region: CASSLEASGETQYF. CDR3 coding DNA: TGTGCCAGCAGCTTAGAAGCCTCGGGCGAGACCCAGTACTTC.

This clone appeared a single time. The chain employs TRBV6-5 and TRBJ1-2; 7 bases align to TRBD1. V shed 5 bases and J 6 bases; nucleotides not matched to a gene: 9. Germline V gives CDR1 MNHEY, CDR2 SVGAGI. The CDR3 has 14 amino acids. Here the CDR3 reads CASSRNRGLDGYTF. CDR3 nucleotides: TGTGCCAGCAGTCGCAACAGGGGTTTAGATGGCTACACCTTC.

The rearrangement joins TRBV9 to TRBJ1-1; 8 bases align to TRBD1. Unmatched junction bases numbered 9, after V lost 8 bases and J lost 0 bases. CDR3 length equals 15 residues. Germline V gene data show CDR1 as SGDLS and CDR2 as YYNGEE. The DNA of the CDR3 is TGTGCCAGTTCCCCCCAGACAGGGGTGAACACTGAAGCTTTCTTT. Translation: CASSPQTGVNTEAFF.

CDR3 sequence: CASSKYPGQDFNIQYF. CDR3 sequence (DNA): TGTGCCAGCAGTAAATACCCGGGACAGGATTTTAACATTCAGTACTTC. This chain connects TRBV2 to TRBJ2-4, with 8 bases fitting TRBD1. Per the germline V gene, CDR1 is SNHLY and CDR2 is FYNNEI. CDR3 size: 16 residues. Trimming cost V 5 bases and J 7 bases; bases outside gene matches: 13.

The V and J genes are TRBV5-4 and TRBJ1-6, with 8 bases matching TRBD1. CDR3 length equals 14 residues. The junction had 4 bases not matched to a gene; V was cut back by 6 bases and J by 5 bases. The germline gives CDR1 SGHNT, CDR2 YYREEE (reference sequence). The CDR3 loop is CASTWGQDNSPLHF. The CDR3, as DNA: TGTGCCAGCACCTGGGGACAGGATAATTCACCCCTCCACTTT.

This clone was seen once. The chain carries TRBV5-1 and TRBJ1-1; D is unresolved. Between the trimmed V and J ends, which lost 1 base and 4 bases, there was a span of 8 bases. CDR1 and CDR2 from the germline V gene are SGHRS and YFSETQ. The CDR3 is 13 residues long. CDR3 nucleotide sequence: TGCGCCAGCAGCTTGACTGACGGCACTGAAGCTTTCTTT. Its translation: CASSLTDGTEAFF.

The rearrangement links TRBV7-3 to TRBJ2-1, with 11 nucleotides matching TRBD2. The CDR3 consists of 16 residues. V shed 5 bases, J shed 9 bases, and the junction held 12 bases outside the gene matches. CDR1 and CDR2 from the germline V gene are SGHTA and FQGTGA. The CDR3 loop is CASSPTSSGRKGEQFF. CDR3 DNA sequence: TGTGCCAGCAGCCCAACCTCTAGCGGGAGGAAAGGTGAGCAGTTCTTC.

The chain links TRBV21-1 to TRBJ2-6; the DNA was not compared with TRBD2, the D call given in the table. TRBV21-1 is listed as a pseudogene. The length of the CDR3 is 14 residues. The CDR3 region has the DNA TGTGCCAGCAGCAAGAGTGCTGGGGCCAACGTCCTGACTTTC. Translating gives CASSKSAGANVLTF.

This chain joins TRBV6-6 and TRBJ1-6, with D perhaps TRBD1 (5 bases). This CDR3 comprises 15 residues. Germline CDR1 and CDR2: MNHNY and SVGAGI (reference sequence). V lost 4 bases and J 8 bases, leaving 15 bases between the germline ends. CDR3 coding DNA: TGTGCCAGCAGTTTTTATGGACACGAGGATTCACCCCTCCACTTT. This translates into CASSFYGHEDSPLHF.

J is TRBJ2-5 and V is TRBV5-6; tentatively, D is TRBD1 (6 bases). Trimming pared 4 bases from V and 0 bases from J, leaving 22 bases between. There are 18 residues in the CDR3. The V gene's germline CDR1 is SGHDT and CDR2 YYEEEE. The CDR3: CASSLRTELGKYQETQYF. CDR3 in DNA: TGTGCCAGCAGCCTCCGGACAGAACTGGGGAAATACCAAGAGACCCAGTACTTC.

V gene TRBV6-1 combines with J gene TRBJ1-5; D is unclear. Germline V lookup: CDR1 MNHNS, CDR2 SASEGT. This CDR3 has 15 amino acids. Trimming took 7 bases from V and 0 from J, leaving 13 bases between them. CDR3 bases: TGTGCCAGCACGGCCGGGCAAGCTAGCAATCAGCCCCAGCATTTT. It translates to CASTAGQASNQPQHF.

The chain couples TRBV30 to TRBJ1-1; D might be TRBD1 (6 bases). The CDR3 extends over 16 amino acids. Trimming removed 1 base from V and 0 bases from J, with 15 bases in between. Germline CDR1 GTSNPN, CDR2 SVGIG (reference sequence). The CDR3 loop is CAWSAGGLFLNTEAFF. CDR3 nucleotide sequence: TGTGCCTGGAGTGCGGGGGGCCTTTTTTTGAACACTGAAGCTTTCTTT.

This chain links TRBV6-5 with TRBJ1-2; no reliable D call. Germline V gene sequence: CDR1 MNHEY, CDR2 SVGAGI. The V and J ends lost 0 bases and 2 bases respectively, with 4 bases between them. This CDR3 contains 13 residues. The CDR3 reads CASSYSPNYGYTF. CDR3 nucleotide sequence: TGTGCCAGCAGTTACTCGCCGAACTATGGCTACACCTTC.

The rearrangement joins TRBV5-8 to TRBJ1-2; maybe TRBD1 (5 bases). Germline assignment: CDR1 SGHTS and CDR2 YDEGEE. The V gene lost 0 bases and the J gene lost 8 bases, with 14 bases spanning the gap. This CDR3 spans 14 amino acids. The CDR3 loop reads CASSLEGVVRGYTF. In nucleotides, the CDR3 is TGTGCCAGCAGCTTGGAAGGGGTAGTACGGGGCTACACCTTC.